Each of the 30 T cell receptor beta chains below was sequenced from the same sample in a study of identical twins. MiXCR was run by TCRdb on the 5' RACE reads, yielding one entry per CDR3 protein. The sample has around 960,000 distinct CDR3 sequences; around an eighth are singletons. The same sample was also used in a study of yellow fever vaccine responses in identical twins.

The sequenced sample consisted of PBMCs. The receptors derive from a woman between 18 and 30 years old in good health.

This clonotype was recorded a few times. This rearrangement joins TRBV2 to TRBJ1-5; D is perhaps TRBD1 (5 bases). There are 17 residues in the CDR3. V lost 3 bases and J lost 0, with 15 bases in between. Germline V gene data show CDR1 as SNHLY and CDR2 as FYNNEI. DNA of the CDR3: TGTGCCAGCAGTGAGCAGGGTAGGGCTAATAGCAATCAGCCCCAGCATTTT. This encodes CASSEQGRANSNQPQHF.

This clonotype was seen more than once but under ten times. This chain links TRBV3-1 with TRBJ2-1; D perhaps matches TRBD2 (6 bases). This CDR3 has 12 residues. Trimming removed 4 bases from V and 8 bases from J, with 9 bases in between. Germline V gene lookup returns CDR1 LGHDT and CDR2 YNNKEL (reference sequence). Here the CDR3 DNA reads TGTGCCAGCAGCCGGGGGGACTATGAGCAGTTCTTC. As protein: CASSRGDYEQFF.

This rearrangement joins TRBV24-1 to TRBJ2-1; TRBD1 matches 9 bases. CDR1 and CDR2 from the germline V gene are KGHDR and SFDVKD. The CDR3 spans 14 residues. The ends lost 9 bases at V and 6 bases at J; junction bases unmatched: 8. CDR3 nucleotides: TGTGCCACCGGAAACCGGGACAGGGTCAATGAGCAGTTCTTC. Translated, it gives CATGNRDRVNEQFF.

In this sample, this clonotype turned up a few times. The chain joins TRBV24-1 to TRBJ2-2, with 8 bases aligning to TRBD2. V lost 8 bases and J lost 3; bases outside the gene matches: 4. From germline, CDR1 is KGHDR and CDR2 SFDVKD. This CDR3 has 14 residues. The CDR3 reads CATKAGDYTGELFF. CDR3 bases: TGTGCCACCAAAGCGGGAGACTACACCGGGGAGCTGTTTTTT.

This clonotype was seen at least ten times. The genes are TRBV20-1 and TRBJ2-2; D is tentatively TRBD1 or TRBD2 (5 bases each). This CDR3 is built from 15 residues. Germline assignment: CDR1 DFQATT and CDR2 SNEGSKA (reference sequence). Trimming took 1 base from V and 2 from J, leaving 11 bases between them. CDR3 region: CSARGGRTNTGELFF. The CDR3 nucleotides read TGCAGTGCTAGAGGGGGCAGGACTAACACCGGGGAGCTGTTTTTT.

This chain links TRBV6-5 with TRBJ1-1; a possible D gene is TRBD1 (5 bases). CDR1 is MNHEY and CDR2 is SVGAGI in the germline V gene. The CDR3 extends over 14 amino acids. Deletions cut 2 bases from V and 10 bases from J, with 17 bases between. The CDR3 DNA follows: TGTGCCAGCAGTTACGGGGCAGGGAGAGTCGGAGCTTTCTTT. Residues: CASSYGAGRVGAFF.

This clonotype was seen more than once but under ten times. The CDR3 reads CASSHSGRALEQYF. In nucleotides, the CDR3 is TGCGCCAGCAGCCATAGCGGGAGGGCCCTCGAGCAGTACTTC. This chain links TRBV5-1 with TRBJ2-7; TRBD2 matches at 11 bases. Germline V gives CDR1 SGHRS, CDR2 YFSETQ. CDR3 length equals 14 residues. The trim removed 4 bases at V and 6 bases at J, leaving 6 bases unmatched. The whole variable domain, remainder taken from reference TRBV5-1 and TRBJ2-7, is KAGVTQTPRYLIKTRGQQVTLSCSPISGHRSVSWYQQTPGQGLQFLFEYFSETQRNKGNFPGRFSGRQFSNSRSEMNVSTLELGDSALYLCASSHSGRALEQYFGPGTRLTVT.

This clonotype was recorded a few times. This CDR3 is CSAKDGGTVSEQYF. The CDR3 coding sequence is TGCAGTGCAAAAGACGGGGGGACGGTCAGTGAGCAGTACTTC. The rearrangement joins TRBV20-1 to TRBJ2-7; 7 positions agree with TRBD2. CDR1 is DFQATT, CDR2 SNEGSKA, per germline (reference sequence). The CDR3 totals 14 residues. Trimming removed 6 bases from V and 7 bases from J; junction bases left unmatched: 15.

The J gene is TRBJ2-1, the V gene TRBV29-1; D may match TRBD1 or TRBD2 (5 bases each). V was shortened by 7 bases and J by 2 bases, with 18 bases between the two germline ends. The CDR3 loop spans 15 amino acids. The germline gives CDR1 SQVTM, CDR2 ANQGSEA. For the CDR3, the DNA is TGCAGCGCTGTGGGACCTCAGTTCCCCTACAATGAGCAGTTCTTC. This translates into CSAVGPQFPYNEQFF.

In its sample, this clonotype was seen a few times. V and J are TRBV3-1 and TRBJ2-5; the match to TRBD2 covers 13 bases. J was trimmed by 1 base and V by 0 bases; bases with no gene match: 5. The CDR3 covers 18 residues. CDR1 LGHDT and CDR2 YNNKEL come from the germline V gene (reference sequence). CDR3 in DNA: TGTGCCAGCAGCCAAGAGGGGGGGACTAGCGGGGTCCAAGAGACCCAGTACTTC. It yields the protein CASSQEGGTSGVQETQYF.

Many counts were recorded for this clonotype. J is TRBJ2-1 and V is TRBV6-6; 10 bases are a match to TRBD2. Germline CDR1 and CDR2: MNHNY and SVGAGI (reference sequence). The CDR3 extends over 15 amino acids. The V and J ends lost 6 bases and 5 bases, in that order; junction bases with no gene match: 7. The CDR3 reads CASSKERGGDNEQFF. DNA for the CDR3: TGTGCCAGCAGCAAAGAGCGGGGGGGGGACAATGAGCAGTTCTTC.

This chain links TRBV3-1 with TRBJ2-7; no clear D gene. CDR1 LGHDT and CDR2 YNNKEL come from the germline V gene (reference sequence). Between the trimmed V and J ends, which lost 1 base and 8 bases, there was a span of 6 bases. This CDR3 has 11 residues. The CDR3 bases are TGTGCCAGCAGCCAAGTGGCGAAGCAGTACTTC. This codes for CASSQVAKQYF.

This clonotype was observed at least ten times. Here the CDR3 reads CASSFGAIPSTDTQYF. As DNA, the CDR3 is TGTGCCAGCAGTTTTGGGGCGATCCCTAGCACAGATACGCAGTATTTT. The rearrangement joins TRBV12-3 or TRBV12-4 to TRBJ2-3, with D perhaps matching TRBD1 (5 bases). The CDR3 contains 16 residues. V gave up 3 bases and J gave up 0 bases, with 13 bases separating them.

The chain links TRBV7-9 to TRBJ2-1; 8 nucleotides match TRBD1. Germline trimming cut 0 bases from V and 8 bases from J; bases unmatched to any gene: 6. This CDR3 region has 15 residues. The V gene's germline CDR1 is SEHNR and CDR2 FQNEAQ (reference sequence). The chain's CDR3 is CASSLAGAGGDEQFF. The DNA for the CDR3 is TGTGCCAGCAGCTTAGCGGGGGCAGGGGGCGATGAGCAGTTCTTC.

This clonotype was seen at least ten times. The V call is TRBV7-9, the J call TRBJ2-1; D is ambiguous. The CDR3 runs to 11 residues. Trimming cost V 11 bases and J 8 bases, with 13 bases left between them. Germline values: CDR1 SEHNR, CDR2 FQNEAQ (reference sequence). CDR3 sequence (DNA): TGTGCCCTCTCGGCGCAGGATGAGCAGTTCTTC. This sequence encodes CALSAQDEQFF. Drawing the rest from reference TRBV7-9 and TRBJ2-1, the complete variable domain is DTGVSQNPRHKITKRGQNVTFRCDPISEHNRLYWYRQTLGQGPEFLTYFQNEAQLEKSRLLSDRFSAERPKGSFSTLEIQRTEQGDSAMYLCALSAQDEQFFGPGTRLTVL.

In this sample, this clonotype turned up a few times. The chain couples TRBV7-9 to TRBJ1-1; possible D gene TRBD1, 5 bases. V was cut by 3 bases and J by 4 bases, with 12 bases left in between. The length of the CDR3 is 14 residues. The germline V gene has CDR1 SEHNR and CDR2 FQNEAQ (reference sequence). The CDR3 sequence is CASSFLQVATEAFF. The CDR3 DNA follows: TGTGCCAGCAGCTTTCTACAGGTAGCCACTGAAGCTTTCTTT.

This clonotype was recorded a few times. V gene TRBV12-3 or TRBV12-4 combines with J gene TRBJ1-5; D is possibly TRBD1 (5 bases). The CDR3 length is 14 residues. Trimming took 3 bases from V and 3 from J, leaving 9 bases between them. The chain's CDR3 is CASSLTAFNQPQHF. The CDR3 DNA reads TGTGCCAGCAGTTTGACAGCTTTCAATCAGCCCCAGCATTTT.

This clonotype came up a few times. The genes are TRBV6-1 and TRBJ2-7; 7 bases are shared with TRBD2. The J segment lost 4 bases and the V segment lost 5 bases, leaving 8 bases of the junction unmatched. Germline V gene sequence: CDR1 MNHNS, CDR2 SASEGT. This CDR3 has 14 residues. CDR3 region: CASSRSFGGYEQYV. CDR3 nucleotides: TGTGCCAGCAGTCGCTCTTTCGGGGGGTACGAGCAGTACGTC.

This clonotype showed up many times. This chain connects TRBV4-1 to TRBJ2-4; D is undetermined. This CDR3 is built from 16 residues. Germline V gives CDR1 MGHRA, CDR2 YSYEKL. V was trimmed by 1 base and J by 0 bases, leaving 10 bases between them. The CDR3 protein is CASSQAVDQAKNIQYF. CDR3 nucleotides: TGCGCCAGCAGCCAAGCGGTGGACCAAGCCAAAAACATTCAGTACTTC.

The J gene is TRBJ2-3, the V gene TRBV5-1; TRBD1 matches 9 bases. The CDR3 has 17 residues. Germline CDR1 SGHRS, CDR2 YFSETQ. With 4 bases clipped from V and 2 bases from J, the junction kept 11 bases outside the gene matches. CDR3 region: CASSPRTGAAITDTQYF. The CDR3 DNA sequence: TGCGCCAGCAGCCCAAGGACAGGGGCCGCTATCACAGATACGCAGTATTTT. The full variable domain, its missing parts supplied by reference TRBV5-1 and TRBJ2-3, is KAGVTQTPRYLIKTRGQQVTLSCSPISGHRSVSWYQQTPGQGLQFLFEYFSETQRNKGNFPGRFSGRQFSNSRSEMNVSTLELGDSALYLCASSPRTGAAITDTQYFGPGTRLTVL.

CDR3 coding DNA: TGTGCCAGCAGCGAACGGAGGGCTAGACAGCCCCAGCATTTT. It encodes CASSERRARQPQHF. The chain is built from TRBV2 and TRBJ1-5; no clear D gene. CDR1 and CDR2 (germline): SNHLY, FYNNEI. V lost 6 bases to trimming and J lost 7 bases, with 16 bases between them. The CDR3 spans 14 residues.

V gene TRBV13 combines with J gene TRBJ2-1, with D hard to call. The CDR3 extends over 16 amino acids. Trimming removed 5 bases at V and 0 bases at J, with 14 bases between. Germline loops: CDR1 PRHDT, CDR2 FYEKMQ (reference sequence). CDR3 sequence: CASSVRDFSSYNEQFF. The CDR3 DNA reads as TGTGCCAGCAGCGTTAGGGATTTTAGCTCCTACAATGAGCAGTTCTTC.

This chain joins TRBV5-1 and TRBJ2-3; 10 positions match TRBD2. V dropped 10 bases and J dropped 1; count of bases not matched to a gene: 0. From germline, CDR1 is SGHRS and CDR2 YFSETQ. CDR3 length: 12 amino acids. CDR3 loop: CALAGGTDTQYF. CDR3 in DNA: TGCGCCCTAGCGGGGGGCACAGATACGCAGTATTTT.

This sequence joins TRBV7-6 and TRBJ2-3; 10 bases fit TRBD2. Germline V gives CDR1 SGHVS, CDR2 FNYEAQ. The CDR3 consists of 16 residues. Unmatched junction bases numbered 4, after V lost 1 base and J lost 3 bases. CDR3 DNA sequence: TGTGCCAGCAGCTTAGAGGCTAGCGGGAGTACAGATACGCAGTATTTT. Translated: CASSLEASGSTDTQYF.

At least ten counts were recorded for this clonotype. The rearrangement joins TRBV5-1 to TRBJ2-4; the match to TRBD2 covers 7 bases. The length of the CDR3 is 16 residues. Germline V gene sequence: CDR1 SGHRS, CDR2 YFSETQ. Trimming took 0 bases from V and 0 from J; bases not matched to a gene: 3. This CDR3 is CASSLAAGRAKNIQYF. CDR3 DNA: TGCGCCAGCAGCTTGGCAGCGGGAAGAGCCAAAAACATTCAGTACTTC.

V and J are TRBV9 and TRBJ2-3; D perhaps matches TRBD2 (6 bases). CDR3 size: 15 residues. V was trimmed by 3 bases and J by 0 bases, leaving 11 bases between them. Germline V gene data show CDR1 as SGDLS and CDR2 as YYNGEE. The CDR3: CASSAGTFSTDTQYF. The CDR3 nucleotides read TGTGCCAGCAGCGCCGGGACTTTCAGCACAGATACGCAGTATTTT.

The chain recombines TRBV4-1 with TRBJ1-5; no definite D call. With 3 bases removed from V and 10 bases from J, the gap between germline ends came to 16 bases. Germline CDR1 and CDR2: MGHRA and YSYEKL. This CDR3 is 14 amino acids long. CDR3 DNA sequence: TGCGCCAGCAGCCACACCGGGCCCGGAGGTCCCCAGCATTTT. Protein product: CASSHTGPGGPQHF.

This clonotype turned up a few times. This chain connects TRBV3-1 to TRBJ2-7; the D gene is possibly TRBD1 (6 bases). There are 13 residues in the CDR3. Looked up from germline, CDR1 is LGHDT and CDR2 is YNNKEL (reference sequence). With 6 bases removed from V and 3 bases from J, the gap between germline ends came to 12 bases. CDR3: CASSQGNLYEQYF. The CDR3 nucleotides are TGTGCCAGCAGTCAGGGGAATCTCTACGAGCAGTACTTC.

The V and J genes are TRBV29-1 and TRBJ2-3, with 10 bases identical to TRBD2. Germline trimming cut 4 bases from V and 3 bases from J; bases unmatched to any gene: 16. The length of the CDR3 is 18 residues. CDR1 is SQVTM, CDR2 ANQGSEA, per germline. This chain's CDR3 is CSVGAVVAGGGSTDTQYF. CDR3 DNA sequence: TGCAGCGTTGGTGCTGTGGTAGCGGGGGGAGGATCGACAGATACGCAGTATTTT.

Written as DNA, the CDR3 is TGTGCCAGCAGTTTGGCCCTTTACACCGGGGAGCTGTTTTTT. Its protein is CASSLALYTGELFF. The chain couples TRBV27 to TRBJ2-2, with D unresolved. The CDR3 has 14 amino acids. Germline assignment: CDR1 MNHEY and CDR2 SMNVEV (reference sequence). V lost 3 bases, J lost 3 bases, and 8 bases lay in between.